The 5 T cell receptor beta chains listed next were all sequenced from one sample in a study of T cell repertoires in cytomegalovirus infection. These receptors have no known antigen. One entry per CDR3 protein, called by TCRdb with MiXCR from the reads. The table shows about 20,000 distinct CDR3 sequences, with 35% to 45% occurring only once. The sample was CD8+ T cells from cultured PBMCs, taken from culture after CMV antigen stimulation. Receptors were obtained from a human donor in good health (CMV status not recorded). Some clones in this sample may be carry-over from other donors' samples.

The sample holds many counts of this clonotype. This chain joins TRBV7-2 and TRBJ1-6, with D possibly TRBD1 on 6 matching bases. The germline V and J ends were trimmed by 3 bases and 8 bases, with 11 bases remaining between them. Germline assignment: CDR1 SGHTA and CDR2 FQGNSA. The length of the CDR3 is 14 residues. The CDR3 DNA sequence: TGTGCCAGCAGCTTGCGACCAGGGGATTCACCCCTCCACTTT. This translates into CASSLRPGDSPLHF.

This clonotype was detected only a few times. The rearrangement joins TRBV27 to TRBJ1-2; 8 bases align to TRBD1. This CDR3 has 17 residues. The V segment lost 0 bases and the J segment 6 bases; nucleotides outside the gene matches: 12. The germline gives CDR1 MNHEY, CDR2 SMNVEV (reference sequence). As DNA, the CDR3 is TGTGCCAGCAGTTTATCCCTCAAGCAGGGGGCCCGAGATGGCTACACCTTC. This codes for CASSLSLKQGARDGYTF.

This clonotype showed up many times. In DNA, the CDR3 is TGTGCCAGCAGCCCGGGACTAGCGGGGAAATACGAGCAGTACTTC. Translating gives CASSPGLAGKYEQYF. This chain connects TRBV12-3 or TRBV12-4 to TRBJ2-7; 13 bases agree with TRBD2. V was clipped by 6 bases and J by 4 bases; unmatched bases: 6. The CDR3 has 15 residues.

In this sample, this clonotype turned up many times. J is TRBJ2-1 and V is TRBV12-3 or TRBV12-4; perhaps TRBD2 as D (7 bases). Between the trimmed V and J ends, which lost 2 bases and 5 bases, there was a span of 13 bases. The CDR3 sequence is 15 residues long. CDR3 nucleotides: TGTGCCAGCAGTTTATGGGACGGGGGGCACAATGAGCAGTTCTTC. Its translation: CASSLWDGGHNEQFF.

This clonotype was detected only a few times. The V call is TRBV6-5, the J call TRBJ2-7; D ambiguous. There are 14 residues in the CDR3. Trimming took 0 bases from V and 0 from J, leaving 6 bases between them. The germline V gene has CDR1 MNHEY and CDR2 SVGAGI. The DNA of the CDR3 is TGTGCCAGCAGTTACTCCCCTACCTCCTACGAGCAGTACTTC. Translation gives CASSYSPTSYEQYF.